This T cell receptor beta chain was recorded in a study of T cell repertoires in cytomegalovirus infection. Study summary: Both CMV infection and a matching HLA type were indicated by public TCR beta signatures.

This clonotype was detected ten times or more. TCRdb recomputed calls from the reads with MiXCR, one row per CDR3 protein. The profile shows about 180,000 distinct CDR3 sequences, approximately 15% of them singletons. This CDR3 comprises 16 residues. V was trimmed by 1 base and J by 11 bases, leaving 20 bases between them. Germline lookup yields CDR1 SEHNR and CDR2 FQNEAQ (reference sequence). The material sequenced was PBMCs. The clonotype originates from a human donor in good health (CMV status not recorded). Some clones in this sample may be carry-over from other donors' samples. This chain links TRBV7-9 with TRBJ1-4, with D perhaps matching TRBD1 (5 bases). The CDR3 here is CASSLERGPRSTKLFF. The CDR3 nucleotides read TGTGCCAGCAGCTTAGAAAGGGGACCGCGGTCGACCAAACTGTTTTTT.